This is a list of T cell receptor beta chains from one sample in a study of shared clonotypes between healthy human individuals. Produced via immunoSEQ multiplex PCR; TCRdb's table is partial and in-frame only. The sample has over 2 million clones; 95% are singletons. The sample taken for sequencing was naive CD4+ T cells sorted from blood. Receptors were obtained from a man between 18 and 29 years old in good health. CDR3s include the opening cysteine and the closing phenylalanine or tryptophan. Each record gives: V gene, CDR3 length, J gene, clone size, D gene, CDR3 DNA, CDR3 protein. D genes are given only for firm matches. Only part of the rows carry a size: once, few, many, or a class if the clone is expanded.

v_call: TRBV21-1; cdr3_length: 14; j_call: TRBJ1-6; clone_size: once; d_call: .; cdr3_nt: TGTCCGCCAACTAAGACAGGGGTCGGGTCACCCCTCCACTTT; cdr3_aa: CPPTKTGVGSPLHF
v_call: TRBV6-5; cdr3_length: 15; j_call: TRBJ2-7; clone_size: .; d_call: TRBD1; cdr3_nt: TGTGCCAGCAGACGATCCGGGACAGAGAGGGGCGAGCAGTGCTTC; cdr3_aa: CASRRSGTERGEQCF
v_call: TRBV6-1; cdr3_length: 15; j_call: TRBJ1-6; clone_size: .; d_call: TRBD1; cdr3_nt: TGTGCCAGCAGGGACGGACAGGGATCCTTTTCACCCCTCCACTTT; cdr3_aa: CASRDGQGSFSPLHF
v_call: TRBV10-3; cdr3_length: 14; j_call: TRBJ2-4; clone_size: .; d_call: .; cdr3_nt: TGTGCCATCAGTGGGCGACAGGAACCAAACATTCAGTACTTC; cdr3_aa: CAISGRQEPNIQYF
v_call: TRBV2; cdr3_length: 13; j_call: TRBJ1-6; clone_size: few; d_call: .; cdr3_nt: TGTGCCAGCAGTCCACAGACGAAGTCACCCCTCCACTTT; cdr3_aa: CASSPQTKSPLHF
v_call: TRBV29-1; cdr3_length: 15; j_call: TRBJ2-7; clone_size: .; d_call: TRBD2; cdr3_nt: TGCAGCGTTTCGTATCCCGGGACTAGCGGCTACGAGCAGTACTTC; cdr3_aa: CSVSYPGTSGYEQYF
v_call: TRBV5-6; cdr3_length: 13; j_call: TRBJ1-6; clone_size: .; d_call: .; cdr3_nt: TGTGCCAGCAGCCGGGGCCTAAATTCACCCCTCCACTTT; cdr3_aa: CASSRGLNSPLHF
v_call: TRBV18; cdr3_length: 15; j_call: TRBJ1-6; clone_size: once; d_call: TRBD1; cdr3_nt: TGTGCCAGCTCACCCTCCGGGACAGGGTTGGCACCCCTCCACTTT; cdr3_aa: CASSPSGTGLAPLHF
v_call: TRBV9; cdr3_length: 15; j_call: TRBJ1-1; clone_size: .; d_call: TRBD1; cdr3_nt: TGTGCCAGCAGCGCCGAGTTCCGGGGACAGGGGCGGGCTTTCTTT; cdr3_aa: CASSAEFRGQGRAFF
v_call: TRBV30; cdr3_length: 14; j_call: TRBJ2-2; clone_size: .; d_call: .; cdr3_nt: TGTGCCTGGAGTGTACAGGCCTCCACCGGGGAGCTGTTTTTT; cdr3_aa: CAWSVQASTGELFF
v_call: TRBV20-1; cdr3_length: 10; j_call: TRBJ2-3; clone_size: .; d_call: .; cdr3_nt: TGCAGTGCTAGTCGAGATACGCAGTATTTT; cdr3_aa: CSASRDTQYF
v_call: TRBV28; cdr3_length: 15; j_call: TRBJ1-6; clone_size: .; d_call: TRBD1; cdr3_nt: TGTGCCAGCAGTTCCCCGACAGGGATCAATTCACCCCTCCACTTT; cdr3_aa: CASSSPTGINSPLHF
v_call: TRBV2; cdr3_length: 13; j_call: TRBJ2-5; clone_size: few; d_call: .; cdr3_nt: TGTGCCAGCAGTTGGGGGGAGGAAGAGACCCAGTACTTC; cdr3_aa: CASSWGEEETQYF
v_call: TRBV28; cdr3_length: 15; j_call: TRBJ1-6; clone_size: .; d_call: TRBD1; cdr3_nt: TGTGCCAGCAGCTCGACAGGGGGCGCCTATTCACCCCTCCACTTT; cdr3_aa: CASSSTGGAYSPLHF
v_call: TRBV27; cdr3_length: 15; j_call: TRBJ2-5; clone_size: .; d_call: .; cdr3_nt: TGTGCCAGCAGTTTCCGGAGTAACTTCCAAGAGACCCAGTACTTC; cdr3_aa: CASSFRSNFQETQYF
v_call: TRBV18; cdr3_length: 15; j_call: TRBJ1-3; clone_size: .; d_call: .; cdr3_nt: TGTGCCAGCTCACCCGGACCGCCCTCTGGAAACACCATATATTTT; cdr3_aa: CASSPGPPSGNTIYF
v_call: TRBV6-6; cdr3_length: 16; j_call: TRBJ1-3; clone_size: .; d_call: .; cdr3_nt: TGTGCCAGCAGTTACTCTAGGGGGGGCACTGGAAACACCATATATTTT; cdr3_aa: CASSYSRGGTGNTIYF
v_call: TRBV5-1; cdr3_length: 15; j_call: TRBJ2-5; clone_size: once; d_call: .; cdr3_nt: TGCGCCAGCAGCTTGGGATCGACAGTCCAAGAGACCCAGTACTTC; cdr3_aa: CASSLGSTVQETQYF
v_call: TRBV6-4; cdr3_length: 17; j_call: TRBJ2-1; clone_size: .; d_call: TRBD2; cdr3_nt: TGTGCCAGCAGGGCCCAGGAAGCGGGAGCCGCTGGGGATGAGCAGTTCTTC; cdr3_aa: CASRAQEAGAAGDEQFF
v_call: TRBV20-1; cdr3_length: 11; j_call: TRBJ2-3; clone_size: .; d_call: .; cdr3_nt: TGCAGTGCCCTACTTGTAGATACGCAGTATTTT; cdr3_aa: CSALLVDTQYF
v_call: TRBV4-1; cdr3_length: 14; j_call: TRBJ2-2; clone_size: .; d_call: TRBD1; cdr3_nt: TGCGCCAGCAGCCTCGGACAGGGCACCGGGGAGCTGTTTTTT; cdr3_aa: CASSLGQGTGELFF
v_call: TRBV7-8; cdr3_length: 13; j_call: TRBJ1-5; clone_size: .; d_call: .; cdr3_nt: TGTGCCAGCACCGATCGGGGAAATCAGCCCCAGCATTTT; cdr3_aa: CASTDRGNQPQHF
v_call: TRBV15; cdr3_length: 19; j_call: TRBJ2-1; clone_size: once; d_call: TRBD2; cdr3_nt: TGTGCCACCAGTTCCGCGGGGCGGGAGGGTCGGTCGGTCTACAATGAGCAGTTCTTC; cdr3_aa: CATSSAGREGRSVYNEQFF
v_call: TRBV5-6; cdr3_length: 15; j_call: TRBJ2-5; clone_size: .; d_call: .; cdr3_nt: TGTGCCAGCAGCTCCAGGACTACCTTTAAAGAGTCCCAGTACTTC; cdr3_aa: CASSSRTTFKESQYF
v_call: TRBV7-8; cdr3_length: 14; j_call: TRBJ1-1; clone_size: .; d_call: .; cdr3_nt: TGTGCCAGCAGCTTAGAGGCCGGTAACACTGAAGCTTTCTTT; cdr3_aa: CASSLEAGNTEAFF
v_call: TRBV25-1; cdr3_length: 13; j_call: TRBJ1-6; clone_size: .; d_call: .; cdr3_nt: TGTGCCAGCAGTGTCGTTCGGGATTCACCCCTCCACTTT; cdr3_aa: CASSVVRDSPLHF
v_call: TRBV5-1; cdr3_length: 16; j_call: TRBJ2-1; clone_size: .; d_call: TRBD2; cdr3_nt: TGCGCCAGCAGCTTGCCTAGCGGGGGAGCCTACAATGAGCAGTTCTTC; cdr3_aa: CASSLPSGGAYNEQFF
v_call: TRBV5-4; cdr3_length: 13; j_call: TRBJ2-1; clone_size: .; d_call: .; cdr3_nt: TGTGCCAGCAGCTTGGATTCACCCGTGGGGCAGTTCTTC; cdr3_aa: CASSLDSPVGQFF
v_call: TRBV30; cdr3_length: 15; j_call: TRBJ1-2; clone_size: .; d_call: TRBD1; cdr3_nt: TGTGCCTGGAGTCCTCCAGGACAGGGCAAGAATGGCTACACCTTC; cdr3_aa: CAWSPPGQGKNGYTF
v_call: TRBV2; cdr3_length: 13; j_call: TRBJ2-7; clone_size: .; d_call: TRBD2; cdr3_nt: TGTGCCAGCATCGCGGGAGACGTCTACGAGCAGTACTTC; cdr3_aa: CASIAGDVYEQYF
v_call: TRBV11-2; cdr3_length: 15; j_call: TRBJ2-3; clone_size: .; d_call: .; cdr3_nt: TGTGCCAGCAGCTTAGTCGGGGGCGGCACAGATACGCAGTATTTT; cdr3_aa: CASSLVGGGTDTQYF
v_call: TRBV5-4; cdr3_length: 13; j_call: TRBJ1-1; clone_size: .; d_call: .; cdr3_nt: TGTGCCAGCAGCCCTGGATATAACACTGAAGCTTTCTTT; cdr3_aa: CASSPGYNTEAFF
v_call: TRBV27; cdr3_length: 16; j_call: TRBJ2-7; clone_size: .; d_call: TRBD2; cdr3_nt: TGTGCCAGCAGTTCCCCCCCCTGGGCGGGGGGGCGGGAGCAGTACTTC; cdr3_aa: CASSSPPWAGGREQYF
v_call: TRBV30; cdr3_length: 17; j_call: TRBJ1-2; clone_size: .; d_call: .; cdr3_nt: TGTGCCTGGAGTGTACCTGGACAGAACATTAATAACTATGGCTACACCTTC; cdr3_aa: CAWSVPGQNINNYGYTF
v_call: TRBV28; cdr3_length: 13; j_call: TRBJ2-5; clone_size: .; d_call: .; cdr3_nt: TGTGCCAGCAGTTTAGGGGGGCTGGAGACCCAGTACTTC; cdr3_aa: CASSLGGLETQYF
v_call: TRBV5-1; cdr3_length: 15; j_call: TRBJ2-1; clone_size: .; d_call: .; cdr3_nt: TGCGCCAGCAGCTTGTCAGAGTCCGACTACAATGAGCAGTTCTTC; cdr3_aa: CASSLSESDYNEQFF
v_call: TRBV7-9; cdr3_length: 16; j_call: TRBJ2-7; clone_size: .; d_call: TRBD1; cdr3_nt: TGTGCCAGCAGCCGACATCTTGGGACAGGACAGGACGAGCAGTACTTC; cdr3_aa: CASSRHLGTGQDEQYF
v_call: TRBV5-6; cdr3_length: 17; j_call: TRBJ1-4; clone_size: .; d_call: .; cdr3_nt: TGTGCCAGCAGCTTTAATTCTTTGCCAGTCCTTAATGAAAAACTGTTTTTT; cdr3_aa: CASSFNSLPVLNEKLFF
v_call: TRBV5-6; cdr3_length: 15; j_call: TRBJ2-5; clone_size: once; d_call: .; cdr3_nt: TGTGCCAGCAGCTTGGGACTCCAGTACCAAGAGACCCAGTACTTC; cdr3_aa: CASSLGLQYQETQYF
v_call: TRBV19; cdr3_length: 17; j_call: TRBJ1-5; clone_size: .; d_call: .; cdr3_nt: TGTGCCAGTAGTATAGAAATCGCCAGGGGAAGCAATCAGCCCCAGCATTTT; cdr3_aa: CASSIEIARGSNQPQHF
v_call: TRBV5-1; cdr3_length: 15; j_call: TRBJ2-7; clone_size: .; d_call: TRBD1; cdr3_nt: TGCGCCAGCAGCTTTACCGGGACAGGGGCCTACGAGCAGTACTTC; cdr3_aa: CASSFTGTGAYEQYF
v_call: TRBV4-3; cdr3_length: 15; j_call: TRBJ1-5; clone_size: .; d_call: .; cdr3_nt: TGCGCCAGCAGCCAAGATATGGGAGGGAATCAGCCCCAGCATTTT; cdr3_aa: CASSQDMGGNQPQHF
v_call: TRBV5-1; cdr3_length: 13; j_call: TRBJ2-5; clone_size: .; d_call: .; cdr3_nt: TGCGCCAGCAGCGGGGGGACCCAAGAGACCCAGTACTTC; cdr3_aa: CASSGGTQETQYF
v_call: TRBV5-4; cdr3_length: 16; j_call: TRBJ2-3; clone_size: .; d_call: .; cdr3_nt: TGTGCCAGCAGCTTCCCCGGACCCGGGGTTCCAGATACGCAGTATTTT; cdr3_aa: CASSFPGPGVPDTQYF
v_call: TRBV6-6; cdr3_length: 13; j_call: TRBJ1-6; clone_size: .; d_call: .; cdr3_nt: TGTGCCAGCAAGGATTCCTATAATTCACCCCTCCACTTT; cdr3_aa: CASKDSYNSPLHF
v_call: TRBV4-2; cdr3_length: 16; j_call: TRBJ2-3; clone_size: once; d_call: TRBD2; cdr3_nt: TGTGCCAGCAGCCAAGTGCTAGCGGGGGGCACAGATACGCAGTATTTT; cdr3_aa: CASSQVLAGGTDTQYF
v_call: TRBV11-3; cdr3_length: 15; j_call: TRBJ2-3; clone_size: once; d_call: TRBD1; cdr3_nt: TGTGCCAGCAGCTTGGGACAGGGACCCACAGATACGCAGTATTTT; cdr3_aa: CASSLGQGPTDTQYF
v_call: TRBV28; cdr3_length: 13; j_call: TRBJ1-6; clone_size: .; d_call: .; cdr3_nt: TGTGCCAGCATAGACAGTACTAATTCACCCCTCCACTTT; cdr3_aa: CASIDSTNSPLHF
v_call: TRBV5-6; cdr3_length: 17; j_call: TRBJ2-6; clone_size: .; d_call: TRBD1; cdr3_nt: TGTGCCAGCAGCCCAGGACAGGGGACCTCTGGGGCCAACGTCCTGACTTTC; cdr3_aa: CASSPGQGTSGANVLTF
v_call: TRBV5-1; cdr3_length: 16; j_call: TRBJ2-5; clone_size: .; d_call: TRBD1; cdr3_nt: TGCGCCAGCAGCTTACTGGCGTCAGGGGGCGGAGAGACCCAGTACTTC; cdr3_aa: CASSLLASGGGETQYF
v_call: TRBV7-9; cdr3_length: 13; j_call: TRBJ1-2; clone_size: .; d_call: .; cdr3_nt: TGTGCCAGCAGCCGGGGACTTAACTATGGCTACACCTTC; cdr3_aa: CASSRGLNYGYTF
v_call: TRBV10-2; cdr3_length: 14; j_call: TRBJ2-2; clone_size: .; d_call: .; cdr3_nt: TGCGCCAGCACCGCCCGAACTAGGACCGGGGAGCTGTTTTTT; cdr3_aa: CASTARTRTGELFF
v_call: TRBV30; cdr3_length: 15; j_call: TRBJ2-3; clone_size: .; d_call: .; cdr3_nt: TGTGCCTGGAGTGCGGGGGACCGCTTCACAGATACGCAGTATTTT; cdr3_aa: CAWSAGDRFTDTQYF